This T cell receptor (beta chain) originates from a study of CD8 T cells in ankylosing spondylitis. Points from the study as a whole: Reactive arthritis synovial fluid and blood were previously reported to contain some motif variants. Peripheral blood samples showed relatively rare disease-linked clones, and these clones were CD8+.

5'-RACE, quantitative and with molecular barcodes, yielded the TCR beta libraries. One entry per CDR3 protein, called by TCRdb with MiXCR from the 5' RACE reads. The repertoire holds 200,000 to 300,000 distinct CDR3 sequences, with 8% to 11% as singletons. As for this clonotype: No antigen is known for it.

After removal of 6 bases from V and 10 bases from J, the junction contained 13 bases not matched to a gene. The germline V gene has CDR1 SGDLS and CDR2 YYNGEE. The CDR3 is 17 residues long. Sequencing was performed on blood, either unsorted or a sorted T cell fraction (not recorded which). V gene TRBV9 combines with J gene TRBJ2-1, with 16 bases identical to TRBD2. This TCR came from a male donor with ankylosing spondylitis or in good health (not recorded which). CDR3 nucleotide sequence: TGTGCCAGCACCCTAGCTACGGGACTAGCGGGAGGGCAGGAGCAGTTCTTC. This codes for CASTLATGLAGGQEQFF.